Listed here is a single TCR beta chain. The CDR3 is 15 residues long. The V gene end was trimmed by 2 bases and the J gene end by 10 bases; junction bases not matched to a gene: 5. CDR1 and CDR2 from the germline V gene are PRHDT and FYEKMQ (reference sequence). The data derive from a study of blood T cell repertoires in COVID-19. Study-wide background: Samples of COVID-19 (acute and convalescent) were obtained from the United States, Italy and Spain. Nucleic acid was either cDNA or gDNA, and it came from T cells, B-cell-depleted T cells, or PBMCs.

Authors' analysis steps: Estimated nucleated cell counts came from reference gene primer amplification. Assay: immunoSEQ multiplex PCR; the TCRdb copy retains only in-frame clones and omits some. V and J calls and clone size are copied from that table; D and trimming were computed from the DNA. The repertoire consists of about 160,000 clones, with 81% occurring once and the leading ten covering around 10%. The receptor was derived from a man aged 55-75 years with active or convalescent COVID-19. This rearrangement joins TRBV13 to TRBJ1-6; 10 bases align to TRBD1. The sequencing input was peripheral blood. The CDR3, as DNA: TGTGCCAGCAGCTTAACCGGGACAGGGGACTCACCCCTCCACTTT. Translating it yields CASSLTGTGDSPLHF.